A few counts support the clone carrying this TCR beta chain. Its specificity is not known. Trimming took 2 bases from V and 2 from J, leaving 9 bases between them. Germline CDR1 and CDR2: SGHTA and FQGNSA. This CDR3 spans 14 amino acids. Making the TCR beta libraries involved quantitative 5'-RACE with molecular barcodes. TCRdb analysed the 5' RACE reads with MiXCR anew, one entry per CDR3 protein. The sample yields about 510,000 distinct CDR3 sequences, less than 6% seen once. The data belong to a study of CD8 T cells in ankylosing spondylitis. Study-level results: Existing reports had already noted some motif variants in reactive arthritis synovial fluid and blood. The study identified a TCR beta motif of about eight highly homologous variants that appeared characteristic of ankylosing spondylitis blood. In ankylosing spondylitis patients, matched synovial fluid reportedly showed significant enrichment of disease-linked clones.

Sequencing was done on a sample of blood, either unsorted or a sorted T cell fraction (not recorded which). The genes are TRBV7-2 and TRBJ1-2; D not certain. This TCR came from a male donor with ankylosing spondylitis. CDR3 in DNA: TGTGCCAGCAGCTTATGGCAGAAGAACTATGGCTACACCTTC. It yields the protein CASSLWQKNYGYTF.